This T cell receptor (beta chain) was retrieved from a study of cytomegalovirus exposure and HLA in healthy donors. Study-level findings and limits: Evidence from a later analysis indicated that most CMV-associated TCR beta chains looked HLA-restricted. An analysis that was carried out later associated 16,000 or so TCR beta sequences with HLA alleles at 0.05 false discovery rate. Earlier analysis looked at TCR beta V segments, and most were productive about 87% or about 30% of the time. Compared with the roughly 700-donor mean, an Asian-associated ancestry cluster reportedly had fewer N-insertions, according to a later analysis.

Primers for the PCR totalled 60 Vbeta and 13 Jbeta. The table came from immunoSEQ multiplex PCR; TCRdb's copy has only in-frame clones and leaves some out. Of 120,000 to 150,000 clones detected, around 80% appear once; the ten largest clones hold 1.2%. CDR3 size: 15 residues. The V gene end was trimmed by 3 bases and the J gene end by 0 bases; junction bases not matched to a gene: 5. Germline CDR1 reads MNHEY; CDR2 reads SMNVEV (reference sequence). Comment on this clone: The antigen remains undetermined.

The receptor was isolated from a female donor in good health and CMV-seronegative. The rearrangement links TRBV27 to TRBJ2-7; 7 bases agree with TRBD1. Sequencing input: PBMCs. CDR3: CASSFGTGASYEQYF. In DNA form, the CDR3 reads TGTGCCAGCAGTTTTGGAACAGGGGCCTCCTACGAGCAGTACTTC.